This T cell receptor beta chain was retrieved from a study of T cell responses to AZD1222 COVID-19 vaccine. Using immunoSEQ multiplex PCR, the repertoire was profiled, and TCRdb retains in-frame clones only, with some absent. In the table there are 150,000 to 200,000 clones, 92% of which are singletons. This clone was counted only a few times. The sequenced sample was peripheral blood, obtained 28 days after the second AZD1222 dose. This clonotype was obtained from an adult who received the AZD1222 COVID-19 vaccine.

CDR3 nucleotide sequence: TGTGCCTGGACCTGGGGGCGAAGTAATTCACCCCTCCACTTT. As protein: CAWTWGRSNSPLHF. This chain links TRBV30 with TRBJ1-6, with D perhaps TRBD1 (6 bases). The germline gives CDR1 GTSNPN, CDR2 SVGIG (reference sequence). The CDR3 contains 14 residues. V lost 4 bases to trimming and J lost 6 bases, with 13 bases between them.